In this sample, the clone carrying this T cell receptor beta chain turned up a few times. Its antigen is not known. V shed 7 bases, J shed 2 bases, and the junction held 5 bases outside the gene matches. This CDR3 has 14 residues. From germline, CDR1 is MDHEN and CDR2 SYDVKM. RNA extraction and reverse transcription yielded cDNA as sequencing template. TCRdb keeps only in-frame clones here, not all; method: immunoSEQ multiplex PCR. The table includes over 200,000 clones, approximately 61% detected once. The sample comes from a study of CD8+ T cells in alopecia areata. Study-wide results and caveats: Scalp samples also yield sequences of resident alphabeta T cells from normal skin.

Lesional scalp punch biopsies and peripheral blood came from alopecia areata patients. This sequence originates from a human donor with alopecia areata. V usage is TRBV28 and J usage is TRBJ1-3; 7 bases map to TRBD1. This specimen consisted of CD4+ T cells sorted from blood, obtained at week 0. CDR3 loop: CASTAGQAGNTIYF. DNA for the CDR3: TGTGCCAGCACCGCCGGACAGGCTGGAAACACCATATATTTT.